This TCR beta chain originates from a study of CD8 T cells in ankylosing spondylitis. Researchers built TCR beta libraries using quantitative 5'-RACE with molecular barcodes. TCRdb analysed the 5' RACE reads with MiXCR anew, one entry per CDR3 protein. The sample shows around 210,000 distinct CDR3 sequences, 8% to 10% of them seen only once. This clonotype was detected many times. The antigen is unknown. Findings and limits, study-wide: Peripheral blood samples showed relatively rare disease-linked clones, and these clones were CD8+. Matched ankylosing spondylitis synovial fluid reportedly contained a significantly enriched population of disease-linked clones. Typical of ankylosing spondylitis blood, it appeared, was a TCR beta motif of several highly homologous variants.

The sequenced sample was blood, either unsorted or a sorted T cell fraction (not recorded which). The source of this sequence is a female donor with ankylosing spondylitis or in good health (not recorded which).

Here the CDR3 reads CASTPRGSPQYF. For the CDR3, the DNA is TGTGCCAGCACCCCCCGGGGATCCCCGCAGTATTTT. The genes are TRBV7-9 and TRBJ2-3; possibly TRBD2 for D (5 bases). V was clipped by 7 bases and J by 10 bases, with 15 bases between them. CDR1 SEHNR and CDR2 FQNEAQ come from the germline V gene (reference sequence). The CDR3 sequence is 12 residues long.